Below, one T cell receptor (beta chain) is given with its context. Its antigen is as yet unknown. This record comes from a study of T-cell memory formation after mild COVID-19. In the study overall: Across donors, TCR clusters were largely donor specific.

V was pared by 5 bases and J by 3 bases, with 3 bases of the junction left unmatched. The CDR3 is 14 residues long. CDR1 and CDR2 (germline): MNHEY, SMNVEV (reference sequence). TCRdb used MiXCR to reprocess the 5' RACE reads, holding one entry per CDR3 protein. This sample has some 86,000 distinct CDR3 sequences, with more than 20% found just once. Study-wide points: CD8+ contracting clones occupied EMRA, while CD4+ ones occupied mainly CM and EM. For second-wave clones that peaked at day 37, SARS-CoV-2 specificity went unverified. Cross-reactive memory appears to have joined, as suggested by some responding clones showing up in pre-infection memory.

This rearrangement joins TRBV27 to TRBJ2-3; TRBD1 agrees at 9 bases. Material for sequencing was PBMCs or a T cell subset sorted from them (not recorded which). This TCR derives from a man between 18 and 35 years old who had mild COVID-19 (a few samples of this study predate the infection). Cell type and time point are not known. CDR3 residues: CASSPGTGTDTQYF. The CDR3 DNA sequence: TGTGCCAGCAGTCCCGGGACAGGGACAGATACGCAGTATTTT.